This is a list of T cell receptor beta chains from one sample in a study of blood T cell repertoires in COVID-19. Measured with immunoSEQ multiplex PCR; TCRdb has only the in-frame clones, and not every one. This sample yields more than 95,000 clones, of which approximately 82% are seen a single time; 10% to 15% belongs to the top ten. The sample taken for sequencing was peripheral blood. These TCRs come from a man aged 60-69 years with acute or convalescent COVID-19. Both conserved end residues are part of each CDR3. A D gene is named only where the DNA matches it firmly. Part of the rows lack a size; the others show once, few, many or a class for expanded clones.

V	size	J	length	D	DNA	CDR3
TRBV4-1	.	TRBJ1-4	15	TRBD1	TGCGCCAGCAGCCAATTCGGGACAGCTAATGAAAAACTGTTTTTT	CASSQFGTANEKLFF
TRBV7-9	.	TRBJ2-2	14	.	TGTGCCAGCGCGGCCGGGTCGAACACCGGGGAGCTGTTTTTT	CASAAGSNTGELFF
TRBV21-1	.	TRBJ2-2	15	.	TGTGCCAGCAGCAAAGTACGGGAGGACACCGGGGAGCTGTTTTTT	CASSKVREDTGELFF
TRBV18	.	TRBJ1-1	18	TRBD1	TGTGCCAGCTCACCACGGGAGACAGGGCTTAAAATGAACACTGAAGCTTTCTTT	CASSPRETGLKMNTEAFF
TRBV18	.	TRBJ1-5	15	TRBD1	TGTGCCAGCTCACCACAAACAGGGGGCGGGGAGCCCCAGCATTTT	CASSPQTGGGEPQHF
TRBV5-4	.	TRBJ1-3	15	.	TGTGCCAGCAGCTTGGACTCCGGCTCTGGAAACACCATATATTTT	CASSLDSGSGNTIYF
TRBV18	.	TRBJ2-7	14	TRBD1	TGTGCCAGCTCTTCAAGACAGGGGGGCTACGAGCAGTACTTC	CASSSRQGGYEQYF
TRBV7-9	once	TRBJ2-1	17	TRBD2	TGTGCCAGCAGCTTTCCCCCGGGACTAGCGGGTTACAATGAGCAGTTCTTC	CASSFPPGLAGYNEQFF
TRBV28	.	TRBJ1-3	15	.	TGTGCCAGCAGTTTACCAGGGGCTTATGGAAACACCATATATTTT	CASSLPGAYGNTIYF
TRBV19	many	TRBJ2-7	15	TRBD1	TGTGCCAGTAGTTCCGGGACAGGGGGCTCCTACGAGCAGTACTTC	CASSSGTGGSYEQYF
TRBV9	.	TRBJ2-1	15	TRBD2	TGTGCCAGCAGCTCCTCTCTAGCGGTTGGGTATGAGCAGTTCTTC	CASSSSLAVGYEQFF
TRBV5-1	few	TRBJ2-2	15	TRBD1	TGCGCCAGCAGCTTGGCCGGGACAGGCACCGGGGAGCTGTTTTTT	CASSLAGTGTGELFF
TRBV28	.	TRBJ2-7	16	TRBD1	TGTGCCAGCAGTTCTCCCCCGGGACAGGGCCCCTACGAGCAGTACTTC	CASSSPPGQGPYEQYF
TRBV30	.	TRBJ1-2	15	TRBD1	TGTGCCTGGGCCCGACCCGGGACAGTTAACTATGGCTACACCTTC	CAWARPGTVNYGYTF
TRBV11-2	.	TRBJ2-7	15	TRBD1	TGTGCCAGCAGCTCCTTGGACAGGGGACAACTTGTGCAGTACTTC	CASSSLDRGQLVQYF
TRBV28	once	TRBJ2-7	15	.	TGTGCCAGCAGTCACTATTCACAGGGCCCCTACGAGCAGTACTTC	CASSHYSQGPYEQYF
TRBV9	.	TRBJ1-2	16	.	TGTGCCAGCAGCGTAGGATCGTCGGGATCTAACTATGGCTACACCTTC	CASSVGSSGSNYGYTF
TRBV19	.	TRBJ1-5	15	.	TGTGCCAGTAGTTACAGGGTTTGGGGCAATCAGCCCCAGCATTTT	CASSYRVWGNQPQHF
TRBV28	.	TRBJ1-5	15	.	TGTGCCAGCAGTCCTCAGGGATTTAGCAATCAGCCCCAGCATTTT	CASSPQGFSNQPQHF
TRBV19	once	TRBJ2-6	15	.	TGTGCCAGTAGTATGGGCAACTCTGGGGCCAACGTCCTGACTTTC	CASSMGNSGANVLTF
TRBV27	.	TRBJ2-1	13	.	TGTGCCAGCGAACGGACATCCGGCAATGAGCAGTTCTTC	CASERTSGNEQFF
TRBV2	.	TRBJ1-1	13	.	TGTGCCAGCAGTGAAGCCATGAACACTGAAGCTTTCTTT	CASSEAMNTEAFF
TRBV5-4	.	TRBJ2-1	13	.	TGTGCCAGCAGCCACCCGACAGAGGATGAGCAGTTCTTC	CASSHPTEDEQFF
TRBV6-6	.	TRBJ1-3	16	.	TGTGCCAGCAGTGGTCACAGGGTGAGCACTGGAAACACCATATATTTT	CASSGHRVSTGNTIYF
TRBV28	.	TRBJ2-2	16	TRBD1	TGTGCCAGCACCATCTCACAGGGGGCGAACACCGGGGAGCTGTTTTTT	CASTISQGANTGELFF
TRBV28	.	TRBJ2-1	14	.	TGTGCCAGCAGTACCCTGGGAGCCTCTAATGAGCAGTTCTTC	CASSTLGASNEQFF
TRBV24-1	.	TRBJ2-1	15	.	TGTGCCACCAGTGACGCGGAGTGGTCCTACAATGAGCAGTTCTTC	CATSDAEWSYNEQFF
TRBV15	few	TRBJ1-2	14	.	TGTGCCACCAGCAGAGATCGGGTTAGTCGTGGCTACACCTTC	CATSRDRVSRGYTF